This record covers a single T cell receptor (beta chain). The CDR3 runs 15 residues. The trim removed 3 bases at V and 5 bases at J, leaving 7 bases unmatched. Germline lookup yields CDR1 LGHNA and CDR2 YSLEER. This sample was included in a study of OX40 agonist ivuxolimab in advanced cancers. Assay used: immunoSEQ multiplex PCR; TCRdb lists only in-frame clones, some missing. The table records just over 90,000 clones, about 93% of them present only once. The chain links TRBV4-3 to TRBJ2-5; 9 bases agree with TRBD2. The clonotype originates from an adult with an advanced solid tumor such as melanoma, head and neck, liver or kidney cancer. The sequencing here drew on CD4+ or CD8+ T cells sorted from blood, taken in a trial of the OX40 agonist ivuxolimab. CDR3 in amino acids: CASSQIAGVSETQYF. The CDR3 region has the DNA TGCGCCAGCAGCCAGATAGCGGGAGTTTCGGAGACCCAGTACTTC.